This TCR beta chain was identified during a study of blood T cell repertoires in COVID-19. Germline-derived CDR1 and CDR2 are KGHDR and SFDVKD. The CDR3 contains 10 residues. This table comes from immunoSEQ multiplex PCR, and its TCRdb copy is limited to in-frame clones, with some not included. The sample includes 150,000 to 200,000 clones, around four fifths seen only once; the top ten take roughly 9.2%. This rearrangement joins TRBV24-1 to TRBJ1-2, with TRBD1 matching over 7 bases. The TCR was taken from a woman aged 80 or over with active or convalescent COVID-19. Input material: peripheral blood. CDR3 protein: CGRQGGGYTF. CDR3 nucleotides: TGTGGTCGACAGGGAGGAGGCTACACCTTC.